The 24 T cell receptor beta chains listed next were all sequenced from one sample in a study of response to subunit inactivated influenza vaccine. TCRdb processed the RT-PCR reads anew with MiXCR; each CDR3 protein has one entry. The sample holds 530,000 or so distinct CDR3 sequences, 12% seen once. This specimen was PBMCs from blood, taken on the day of vaccination. The origin of the receptors is a man over 45 who received an inactivated influenza vaccine.

The table lists this clonotype with many counts. This chain joins TRBV4-1 and TRBJ2-2; unclear D gene. There are 14 residues in the CDR3. Germline CDR1 and CDR2: MGHRA and YSYEKL. Trimming cost V 3 bases and J 1 base, with 6 bases left between them. The CDR3 nucleotides read TGCGCCAGCAGCCAGGCAGAGAACACCGGGGAGCTGTTTTTT. Translating gives CASSQAENTGELFF.

The J gene is TRBJ1-1, the V gene TRBV6-2 or TRBV6-3; unclear D gene. CDR1 MNHEY and CDR2 SVGEGT come from the germline V gene. With 4 bases removed from V and 4 bases from J, the gap between germline ends came to 7 bases. The CDR3 is 12 residues long. This CDR3 is CASSFPLTEAFF. CDR3 nucleotide sequence: TGTGCCAGCAGTTTCCCCCTCACTGAAGCTTTCTTT.

This clonotype appeared many times. This chain uses TRBV4-2 with TRBJ2-5; 7 bases match TRBD2. Germline CDR1 and CDR2: LGHNA and YNFKEQ. J was trimmed by 2 bases and V by 1 base; bases with no gene match: 4. The CDR3 is 15 residues long. The CDR3, as DNA: TGTGCCAGCAGCCAAGGGACTAGAGATCAAGAGACCCAGTACTTC. Its translation: CASSQGTRDQETQYF.

The rearrangement joins TRBV18 to TRBJ2-1; a weak D match, TRBD2 (6 bases). The CDR3 has 16 residues. From germline, CDR1 is KGHSH and CDR2 LQKENI. V was cut by 5 bases and J by 4 bases, with 18 bases left in between. In nucleotides, the CDR3 is TGTGCCAGCTCAGGATCTACGGGACTCAATTACAATGAGCAGTTCTTC. Amino acid sequence: CASSGSTGLNYNEQFF. Full variable domain (remainder filled in from reference TRBV18 and TRBJ2-1): NAGVMQNPRHLVRRRGQEARLRCSPMKGHSHVYWYRQLPEEGLKFMVYLQKENIIDESGMPKERFSAEFPKEGPSILRIQQVVRGDSAAYFCASSGSTGLNYNEQFFGPGTRLTVL.

This clonotype showed up just a few times. This chain joins TRBV7-2 and TRBJ1-2, with 7 bases that match TRBD1. Trimming at V came to 7 bases and at J to 2 bases, leaving 7 bases not matched to a gene. The CDR3 covers 14 residues. Germline loops: CDR1 SGHTA, CDR2 FQGNSA. The CDR3 region has the DNA TGTGCCAGCACCTACAGGGGAGGGAACTATGGCTACACCTTC. Its protein is CASTYRGGNYGYTF.

This clonotype has at least ten counts. V gene TRBV10-3 combines with J gene TRBJ2-7; a weak D match, TRBD1 (6 bases). Trimming stripped 4 bases from V and 0 bases from J, with 7 bases between. This CDR3 region has 13 residues. Per germline, CDR1 ENHRY and CDR2 SYGVKD. CDR3 in DNA: TGTGCCATCAGTGGGGACAACTCCTACGAGCAGTACTTC. Translated, it gives CAISGDNSYEQYF.

This clonotype was recorded at least ten times. The CDR3 loop is CASSPQKAGIAADTQYF. The CDR3 DNA sequence: TGTGCCAGCAGTCCGCAAAAAGCGGGGATAGCGGCAGATACGCAGTATTTT. This rearrangement joins TRBV12-3 or TRBV12-4 to TRBJ2-3, with TRBD2 matching 7 bases. After removal of 5 bases from V and 4 bases from J, the junction contained 15 bases not matched to a gene. The CDR3 covers 17 residues.

In this sample, this clonotype turned up a few times. V usage is TRBV6-5 and J usage is TRBJ2-7; 9 nucleotides match TRBD2. The V segment lost 0 bases and the J segment 6 bases; nucleotides outside the gene matches: 9. The V gene's germline CDR1 is MNHEY and CDR2 SVGAGI. The CDR3 spans 16 residues. CDR3 protein: CASSYSIAGGNAEQYF. As DNA, the CDR3 is TGTGCCAGCAGTTACTCGATCGCGGGGGGGAACGCCGAGCAGTACTTC.

This clonotype was seen at least ten times. The chain combines TRBV10-3 with TRBJ2-3, with 9 nucleotides matching TRBD2. V trimming: 4 bases; J trimming: 2 bases; junction bases outside the gene matches: 7. The CDR3 runs to 16 residues. Germline V gene lookup returns CDR1 ENHRY and CDR2 SYGVKD. CDR3 sequence (DNA): TGTGCCATCAGTGCAATTGCGGGGGGGGTCACAGATACGCAGTATTTT. Protein: CAISAIAGGVTDTQYF.

The rearrangement joins TRBV20-1 to TRBJ2-1; 14 nucleotides align to TRBD2. The CDR3 has 16 residues. The germline V gene has CDR1 DFQATT and CDR2 SNEGSKA (reference sequence). V was pared by 4 bases and J by 7 bases, with 9 bases of the junction left unmatched. CDR3 amino acids: CSAITRTSGGRNEQFF. For the CDR3, the DNA is TGCAGTGCTATAACCAGGACTAGCGGGGGGAGGAATGAGCAGTTCTTC.

This clonotype came up a few times. The rearrangement joins TRBV2 to TRBJ2-5; D gene uncertain. The V gene's germline CDR1 is SNHLY and CDR2 FYNNEI. The V end was cut by 2 bases, the J end by 4 bases, with 8 bases between. The CDR3 sequence is 13 residues long. Here the CDR3 reads CASSERGRETQYF. CDR3 DNA: TGTGCCAGCAGTGAACGAGGACGAGAGACCCAGTACTTC.

This rearrangement joins TRBV28 to TRBJ2-7; D call uncertain. This CDR3 has 12 amino acids. Germline CDR1 and CDR2: MDHEN and SYDVKM. V gave up 6 bases and J gave up 3 bases, with 9 bases separating them. The CDR3 DNA reads TGTGCCAGCAGCTCAACCCACTACGAGCAGTACTTC. It specifies CASSSTHYEQYF.

This clonotype was picked up many times. This chain connects TRBV5-1 to TRBJ2-5, with a weak D call TRBD1 (5 bases). Germline CDR1 is SGHRS and CDR2 is YFSETQ. This CDR3 spans 14 amino acids. V was cut by 0 bases and J by 4 bases, with 10 bases left in between. The CDR3 nucleotides are TGCGCCAGCAGCTTGGGGCCAGGGCGAGAGACCCAGTACTTC. It yields the protein CASSLGPGRETQYF.

This clonotype was counted a few times. The chain links TRBV19 to TRBJ1-1; 8 nucleotides align to TRBD1. The CDR3 totals 14 residues. Looked up from germline, CDR1 is LNHDA and CDR2 is SQIVND (reference sequence). With V trimmed by 7 bases and J by 6 bases, 10 bases remained unmatched. The CDR3, as DNA: TGTGCCAGTACCCCGATCCAGGGGGCCGCTGAAGCTTTCTTT. The encoded protein is CASTPIQGAAEAFF.

This clonotype was picked up many times. The chain has TRBV6-1 and TRBJ1-3; a weak D match, TRBD1 (5 bases). CDR1 and CDR2 from the germline V gene are MNHNS and SASEGT. Trimming shortened V by 6 bases and J by 0 bases, and 12 bases separated the two germline ends. This CDR3 comprises 15 residues. CDR3 residues: CASRATDFSGNTIYF. DNA of the CDR3: TGTGCCAGCAGAGCGACAGATTTCTCTGGAAACACCATATATTTT.

This clonotype has a count of ten or more. This sequence joins TRBV6-2 or TRBV6-3 and TRBJ2-7; TRBD1 matches 7 bases. This CDR3 has 14 residues. Germline loops: CDR1 MNHEY, CDR2 SVGEGT. V lost 10 bases to trimming and J lost 9 bases; unmatched junction nucleotides: 18. CDR3 bases: TGTGCCACCGCACCTGGGGACAGCGGACGACCGCAGTACTTC. Translated: CATAPGDSGRPQYF.

The chain carries TRBV4-3 and TRBJ1-6, with unresolved D. V gave up 0 bases and J gave up 10 bases, with 7 bases separating them. From germline, CDR1 is LGHNA and CDR2 YSLEER. This CDR3 comprises 13 residues. In DNA form, the CDR3 reads TGCGCCAGCAGCCAAGAGGAATACTCACCCCTCCACTTT. Translated: CASSQEEYSPLHF.

This clonotype has just a few counts. The chain employs TRBV10-3 and TRBJ1-2; 12 bases match TRBD1. V lost 6 bases and J lost 7; bases outside the gene matches: 15. Germline lookup yields CDR1 ENHRY and CDR2 SYGVKD. The CDR3 loop spans 17 amino acids. CDR3 protein: CAISPGTGGVSSGGYTF. DNA of the CDR3: TGTGCCATCAGCCCCGGGACAGGGGGCGTGAGTAGCGGTGGCTACACCTTC.

This clonotype was recorded a few times. The rearrangement links TRBV27 to TRBJ2-7; D unresolved. The CDR3 contains 15 residues. Trimming cost V 2 bases and J 0 bases, with 11 bases left between them. Germline V gives CDR1 MNHEY, CDR2 SMNVEV (reference sequence). Written as DNA, the CDR3 is TGTGCCAGCAGTTTAAGGCCCATCACCTCCTACGAGCAGTACTTC. It yields the protein CASSLRPITSYEQYF.

This clonotype was counted ten times or more. The chain carries TRBV6-5 and TRBJ2-7; 7 nucleotides line up with TRBD2. Per germline, CDR1 MNHEY and CDR2 SVGAGI. The CDR3 contains 14 residues. The trim removed 0 bases at V and 6 bases at J, leaving 5 bases unmatched. The CDR3, as DNA: TGTGCCAGCAGTTACTCTGGGGGGGTGAGCGAGCAGTACTTC. Translating gives CASSYSGGVSEQYF.

The chain is built from TRBV7-9 and TRBJ2-7; 9 positions match TRBD1. Trimming took 0 bases from V and 6 from J; bases not matched to a gene: 6. CDR1 is SEHNR and CDR2 is FQNEAQ in the germline V gene (reference sequence). The CDR3 is 15 amino acids. The CDR3 reads CASSLAGTGPREQYF. For the CDR3, the DNA is TGTGCCAGCAGCTTAGCGGGGACAGGGCCACGCGAGCAGTACTTC.

This rearrangement joins TRBV2 to TRBJ1-1; weak D call: TRBD1 (5 bases). V lost 0 bases to trimming and J lost 2 bases, with 13 bases between them. Germline lookup yields CDR1 SNHLY and CDR2 FYNNEI. The length of the CDR3 is 16 residues. The CDR3 reads CASSEALDGGNTEAFF. The CDR3 DNA is TGTGCCAGCAGTGAAGCGCTAGATGGGGGAAACACTGAAGCTTTCTTT.

This chain connects TRBV7-9 to TRBJ2-1, with 8 bases fitting TRBD2. Germline-derived CDR1 and CDR2 are SEHNR and FQNEAQ (reference sequence). J was trimmed by 7 bases and V by 5 bases; bases with no gene match: 13. The CDR3 extends over 16 amino acids. The CDR3 spells CASSPLVGRGGNEQFF. CDR3 sequence (DNA): TGTGCCAGCAGCCCCCTGGTCGGGAGGGGAGGGAATGAGCAGTTCTTC.

In this sample, this clonotype turned up a few times. J is TRBJ2-7 and V is TRBV7-2, with a possible D match to TRBD1 (6 bases). The CDR3 sequence is 13 residues long. Trimming took off 5 bases at V and 3 bases at J, with 11 bases between the two ends. Germline V gives CDR1 SGHTA, CDR2 FQGNSA. CDR3 loop: CASSKGQIYEQYF. In nucleotides, the CDR3 is TGTGCCAGCAGCAAAGGACAGATCTACGAGCAGTACTTC. Together with reference TRBV7-2 and TRBJ2-7, the CDR3 gives the full variable domain: GAGVSQSPSNKVTEKGKDVELRCDPISGHTALYWYRQSLGQGLEFLIYFQGNSAPDKSGLPSDRFSAERTGGSVSTLTIQRTQQEDSAVYLCASSKGQIYEQYFGPGTRLTVT.